The 23 T cell receptor beta chains presented below share a single source sample, sequenced in a study of blood T cells in healthy people across ages. Together with a sample-barcoded 5' primer, a J-beta primer mix was included in a second PCR lasting roughly 7 to 11 cycles. TCRdb re-analysed the 5' RACE reads in MiXCR, keeping a single row per CDR3 protein. The sample has about 400,000 distinct CDR3 sequences, approximately 52% seen once. The sequenced material came from blood. The source of these receptors is a man in his 60s in good health.

This clonotype has more than one count but fewer than ten. The chain recombines TRBV20-1 with TRBJ2-7; D perhaps matches TRBD2 (7 bases). The CDR3 length is 12 residues. V gave up 6 bases and J gave up 3 bases, with 12 bases separating them. Germline values: CDR1 DFQATT, CDR2 SNEGSKA (reference sequence). DNA for the CDR3: TGCAGTGCCGAGGGGGGGGTCTACGAGCAGTACTTC. Its protein is CSAEGGVYEQYF.

The rearrangement links TRBV7-8 to TRBJ2-3; the match to TRBD2 covers 9 bases. V dropped 2 bases and J dropped 3; count of bases not matched to a gene: 6. Germline CDR1 SGHVS, CDR2 FQNEAQ. CDR3 length: 16 amino acids. CDR3 nucleotides: TGTGCCAGCAGCTTATTTCAAGCGGGGGGTACAGATACGCAGTATTTT. Amino acids: CASSLFQAGGTDTQYF.

This clonotype was seen only a few times. A much more abundant neighbour one base away suggests this may be a read error. The chain uses TRBV27 and TRBJ2-7, with 11 bases that match TRBD2. CDR1 MNHEY and CDR2 SMNVEV come from the germline V gene (reference sequence). After removal of 10 bases from V and 7 bases from J, the junction contained 15 bases not matched to a gene. The length of the CDR3 is 15 residues. Here the CDR3 DNA reads TGTGCCACCACAACTAGCGGGAGTGTTAACAATGAGCAGTACTTC. Residues: CATTTSGSVNNEQYF.

J is TRBJ2-7 and V is TRBV5-1; TRBD1 agrees at 8 bases. Germline V gives CDR1 SGHRS, CDR2 YFSETQ. V gave up 0 bases and J gave up 3 bases; unmatched junction bases: 8. The CDR3 totals 16 residues. The CDR3 spells CASSLGLGQGYYEQYF. The CDR3, as DNA: TGCGCCAGCAGCTTGGGCCTCGGACAGGGATACTACGAGCAGTACTTC. Combining the CDR3 with reference TRBV5-1 and TRBJ2-7 gives the whole variable domain KAGVTQTPRYLIKTRGQQVTLSCSPISGHRSVSWYQQTPGQGLQFLFEYFSETQRNKGNFPGRFSGRQFSNSRSEMNVSTLELGDSALYLCASSLGLGQGYYEQYFGPGTRLTVT.

This clonotype was seen many times. This chain's CDR3 is CASSILGTEAFF. Written as DNA, the CDR3 is TGTGCCAGCAGCATTTTGGGGACTGAAGCTTTCTTT. V is TRBV28 and J is TRBJ1-1; D gene unclear. This CDR3 is built from 12 residues. The V gene lost 6 bases and the J gene lost 5 bases, with 10 bases spanning the gap. Germline assignment: CDR1 MDHEN and CDR2 SYDVKM.

This clonotype was observed a single time. The chain recombines TRBV5-6 with TRBJ2-3; a weak D match, TRBD2 (5 bases). Germline values: CDR1 SGHDT, CDR2 YYEEEE. V lost 0 bases and J lost 5, with 16 bases in between. This CDR3 has 16 amino acids. CDR3 region: CASSLVGGRIRDTQYF. The CDR3 DNA reads as TGTGCCAGCAGCTTGGTAGGCGGGCGGATTAGAGATACGCAGTATTTT.

The genes are TRBV7-3 and TRBJ2-5; D could derive from TRBD1 or TRBD2 (5 bases each). The CDR3 runs 13 residues. V lost 4 bases, J lost 7 bases, and 13 bases lay in between. From germline, CDR1 is SGHTA and CDR2 FQGTGA. In nucleotides, the CDR3 is TGTGCCAGCAGCTCCGGTCCAGGGACGACCCAGTACTTC. It translates to CASSSGPGTTQYF.

The V call is TRBV28, the J call TRBJ1-1; D is possibly TRBD1 (6 bases). Between the trimmed V and J ends, which lost 6 bases and 6 bases, there was a span of 14 bases. From germline, CDR1 is MDHEN and CDR2 SYDVKM. This CDR3 has 13 amino acids. The CDR3 region has the DNA TGTGCCAGCAGGACAGGTGGGCATCCTGAAGCTTTCTTT. Protein sequence: CASRTGGHPEAFF.

The chain has TRBV18 and TRBJ2-6; D unclear. V was shortened by 5 bases and J by 1 base, with 9 bases between the two germline ends. The length of the CDR3 is 15 residues. CDR1 is KGHSH, CDR2 LQKENI, per germline. CDR3: CASSVSGSGANVLTF. The CDR3 region has the DNA TGTGCCAGCTCAGTGTCAGGATCTGGGGCCAACGTCCTGACTTTC.

This clonotype was found many times. This chain links TRBV10-3 with TRBJ2-3; weak D call: TRBD2 (5 bases). This CDR3 has 13 residues. Germline V gives CDR1 ENHRY, CDR2 SYGVKD. V lost 3 bases, J lost 5 bases, and 9 bases lay in between. In nucleotides, the CDR3 is TGTGCCATCAGTGATCTAGCCGGAGATACGCAGTATTTT. Its translation: CAISDLAGDTQYF.

The rearrangement joins TRBV20-1 to TRBJ2-4; D is possibly TRBD1 or TRBD2 (6 bases each). Judging by the DNA end, TRBJ2-5 fits better; the J call may be wrong. The V gene's germline CDR1 is DFQATT and CDR2 SNEGSKA (reference sequence). CDR3 length: 14 amino acids. This chain's CDR3 is CSASPRRGQETQYF. The CDR3, as DNA: TGCAGTGCCTCCCCTAGGAGGGGGCAAGAGACCCAGTACTTC.

This clonotype was recorded a few times. This chain joins TRBV3-1 and TRBJ1-6; D unresolved. Trimming left V 3 bases short and J 7 bases short, with 1 base between. This CDR3 has 11 amino acids. Germline V gives CDR1 LGHDT, CDR2 YNNKEL (reference sequence). The chain's CDR3 is CASSQNSPLHF. CDR3 DNA: TGTGCCAGCAGCCAGAATTCACCCCTCCACTTT.

The sample holds a few counts of this clonotype. The genes are TRBV6-2 or TRBV6-3 and TRBJ2-7; D uncertain. CDR3 length: 12 residues. Germline CDR1 is MNHEY and CDR2 is SVGEGT. The V end was cut by 7 bases, the J end by 3 bases, with 10 bases between. The CDR3, as DNA: TGTGCCAGCATCGACTTATACTACGAGCAGTACTTC. It specifies CASIDLYYEQYF.

This chain joins TRBV2 and TRBJ2-1; D call uncertain. This CDR3 is built from 16 residues. Trimming stripped 3 bases from V and 3 bases from J, with 15 bases between. Germline values: CDR1 SNHLY, CDR2 FYNNEI. The chain's CDR3 is CASSDGHSSHYNEQFF. In nucleotides, the CDR3 is TGTGCCAGCAGTGACGGGCACTCATCCCACTACAATGAGCAGTTCTTC. The whole variable domain, remainder taken from reference TRBV2 and TRBJ2-1, is EPEVTQTPSHQVTQMGQEVILRCVPISNHLYFYWYRQILGQKVEFLVSFYNNEISEKSEIFDDQFSVERPDGSNFTLKIRSTKLEDSAMYFCASSDGHSSHYNEQFFGPGTRLTVL.

The chain uses TRBV5-1 and TRBJ2-7; D is unclear. The J call may be mistaken, given a closer DNA end match to TRBJ2-5. This CDR3 has 15 residues. Per germline, CDR1 SGHRS and CDR2 YFSETQ. The CDR3 DNA reads as TGCGCCAGCAGCCCCCAGGTGGGATCTCAAGAGACCCAGTACTTC. Its protein is CASSPQVGSQETQYF.

This rearrangement joins TRBV7-2 to TRBJ2-7, with D perhaps matching TRBD1 (6 bases). Germline V gives CDR1 SGHTA, CDR2 FQGNSA. The CDR3 sequence is 15 residues long. Trimming left V 1 base short and J 6 bases short, with 16 bases between. The CDR3 spells CASSLEVRGVGEQYF. Written as DNA, the CDR3 is TGTGCCAGCAGCTTAGAGGTCAGGGGAGTGGGCGAGCAGTACTTC.

The chain recombines TRBV4-2 with TRBJ2-7, with 7 bases matching TRBD2. Losses at the gene ends were 4 bases for V and 4 bases for J; bases not matched to a gene: 7. The CDR3 covers 14 residues. CDR1 LGHNA and CDR2 YNFKEQ come from the germline V gene. The CDR3 coding sequence is TGTGCCAGCAGCCCGACCGGGACTAAGTACGAGCAGTACTTC. Translating gives CASSPTGTKYEQYF.

This clonotype was observed a few times. This chain links TRBV18 with TRBJ2-7, with D unresolved. Germline assignment: CDR1 KGHSH and CDR2 LQKENI. This CDR3 contains 15 residues. Between the trimmed V and J ends, which lost 2 bases and 1 base, there was a span of 12 bases. Here the CDR3 reads CASSPTLGGSYEQYF. The DNA of the CDR3 is TGTGCCAGCTCACCAACGCTCGGTGGATCCTACGAGCAGTACTTC.

This clonotype was seen more than once but under ten times. The V gene is TRBV12-3 or TRBV12-4, the J gene TRBJ2-7, with D possibly matching TRBD2 (7 bases). Trimming left V 7 bases short and J 4 bases short, with 17 bases between. The CDR3 contains 14 residues. CDR3 sequence reads: CASTQRGAQYEQYF. Here the CDR3 DNA reads TGTGCCAGCACCCAACGGGGGGCTCAGTACGAGCAGTACTTC.

V usage is TRBV11-2 and J usage is TRBJ2-1; a possible D gene is TRBD2 (6 bases). CDR1 and CDR2 (germline): SGHAT, FQNNGV. This CDR3 comprises 17 residues. Trimming cost V 2 bases and J 8 bases, with 22 bases left between them. Here the CDR3 reads CASSLLLGGAGHDEQFF. The CDR3 DNA is TGTGCCAGCAGCTTACTCCTGGGGGGAGCGGGTCACGATGAGCAGTTCTTC.

The chain employs TRBV12-3 or TRBV12-4 and TRBJ1-2; 7 nucleotides agree with TRBD1. The CDR3 is 12 residues long. V lost 7 bases, J lost 10 bases, and 9 bases stayed unmatched. The CDR3: CASILGTVNYTF. CDR3 DNA: TGTGCCAGCATTCTCGGGACAGTAAACTACACCTTC.

This chain connects TRBV16 to TRBJ1-2; the match to TRBD1 covers 10 bases. With V trimmed by 0 bases and J by 5 bases, 3 bases remained unmatched. CDR1 and CDR2 (germline): KGHSY, FQNENV. This CDR3 is built from 15 residues. The CDR3 region has the DNA TGTGCCAGCAGCCAATCGGGACAGGGGATTTATGGCTACACCTTC. It yields the protein CASSQSGQGIYGYTF. Filled out from reference TRBV16 and TRBJ1-2, the complete variable domain reads GEEVAQTPKHLVRGEGQKAKLYCAPIKGHSYVFWYQQVLKNEFKFLISFQNENVFDETGMPKERFSAKCLPNSPCSLEIQATKLEDSAVYFCASSQSGQGIYGYTFGSGTRLTVV.

The chain recombines TRBV6-6 with TRBJ1-1; 8 nucleotides agree with TRBD1. CDR1 and CDR2 (germline): MNHNY, SVGAGI (reference sequence). CDR3 length: 14 residues. The V segment lost 5 bases and the J segment 8 bases; nucleotides outside the gene matches: 10. The CDR3 DNA reads TGTGCCAGCAGTCTCCGGACAGGGCTGGGCGAAGCTTTCTTT. Translated, it gives CASSLRTGLGEAFF.